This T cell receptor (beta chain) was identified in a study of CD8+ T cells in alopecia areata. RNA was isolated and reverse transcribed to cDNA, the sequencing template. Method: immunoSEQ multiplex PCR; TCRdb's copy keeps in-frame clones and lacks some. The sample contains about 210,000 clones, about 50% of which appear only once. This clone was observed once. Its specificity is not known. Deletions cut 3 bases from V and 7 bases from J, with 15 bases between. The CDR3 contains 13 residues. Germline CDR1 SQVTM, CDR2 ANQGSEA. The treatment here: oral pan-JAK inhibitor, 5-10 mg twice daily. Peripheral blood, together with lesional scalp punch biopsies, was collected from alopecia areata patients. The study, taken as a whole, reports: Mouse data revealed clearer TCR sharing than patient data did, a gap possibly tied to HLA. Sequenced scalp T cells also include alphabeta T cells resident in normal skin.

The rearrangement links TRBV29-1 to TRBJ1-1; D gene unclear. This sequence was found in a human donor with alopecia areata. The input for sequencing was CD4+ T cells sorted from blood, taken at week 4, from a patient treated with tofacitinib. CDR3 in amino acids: CSVEGQRKIEAFF. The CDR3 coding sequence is TGCAGCGTTGAGGGCCAGCGGAAGATTGAAGCTTTCTTT. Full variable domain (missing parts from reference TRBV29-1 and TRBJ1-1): SAVISQKPSRDICQRGTSLTIQCQVDSQVTMMFWYRQQPGQSLTLIATANQGSEATYESGFVIDKFPISRPNLTFSTLTVSNMSPEDSSIYLCSVEGQRKIEAFFGQGTRLTVV.